The present TCR beta chain was sequenced within a study of blood T cell repertoires in COVID-19. On the study more broadly: The samples span acute and convalescent COVID-19 from the United States, Italy and Spain. The cDNA or gDNA used as material had been derived from T cells, B-cell-depleted T cells, or PBMCs.

Under the authors' procedure: It was from reference gene primer amplification that nucleated cell counts were estimated. The repertoire was sequenced with immunoSEQ multiplex PCR; TCRdb's copy has only in-frame clones and lacks some. That table supplies the V and J calls and clone size; D and trimming were determined from the DNA. The sample includes about 54,000 clones, 70% to 90% of them seen just once. The germline V gene encodes CDR1 MNHNY and CDR2 SVGAGI (reference sequence). V gave up 4 bases and J gave up 3 bases, with 12 bases separating them. This CDR3 contains 14 residues. Sequences were obtained from peripheral blood. The chain carries TRBV6-6 and TRBJ1-1; D possibly corresponds to TRBD1 (5 bases). The source is a human donor in a cohort sampled during active COVID-19. The CDR3 DNA sequence: TGTGCCAGCAGTTCTGTTAGGGGCGACACTGAAGCTTTCTTT. It is translated as CASSSVRGDTEAFF.